The 5 T cell receptor beta chains below all came from one sample that was sequenced in a study of T cell repertoires in cytomegalovirus infection. MiXCR, applied by TCRdb to the reads, yields one record per CDR3 protein. The sample holds roughly 200,000 distinct CDR3 sequences, approximately 18% seen once. Material for sequencing was CD8+ T cells from PBMCs. The source is a human donor in good health (CMV status not recorded). Some clones in this sample may be carry-over from other donors' samples.

This clonotype appeared a few times. The V call is TRBV7-3, the J call TRBJ2-7; 9 bases map to TRBD2. The germline gives CDR1 SGHTA, CDR2 FQGTGA. The J segment lost 3 bases and the V segment lost 3 bases, leaving 0 bases of the junction unmatched. The CDR3 consists of 13 residues. CDR3 region: CASSLTSGYEQYF. The CDR3 nucleotides read TGTGCCAGCAGCTTGACTAGCGGCTACGAGCAGTACTTC.

This chain uses TRBV7-6 with TRBJ2-2; D unclear. V was trimmed by 3 bases and J by 5 bases, leaving 7 bases between them. CDR3 size: 13 residues. Germline CDR1 reads SGHVS; CDR2 reads FNYEAQ. CDR3 DNA: TGTGCCAGCAGCTTGAAAACAACCGGGGAGCTGTTTTTT. Protein product: CASSLKTTGELFF.

Only a few counts were recorded for this clonotype. The CDR3 sequence is CASSPEVAPHYEQYF. The DNA for the CDR3 is TGTGCCAGCAGCCCGGAGGTGGCACCCCACTACGAGCAGTACTTC. The chain has TRBV7-2 and TRBJ2-7, with a tentative D call TRBD2 (5 bases). Deletions cut 5 bases from V and 3 bases from J, with 17 bases between. CDR1 and CDR2 from the germline V gene are SGHTA and FQGNSA. This CDR3 has 15 amino acids. Full variable domain (rest looked up from reference TRBV7-2 and TRBJ2-7): GAGVSQSPSNKVTEKGKDVELRCDPISGHTALYWYRQSLGQGLEFLIYFQGNSAPDKSGLPSDRFSAERTGGSVSTLTIQRTQQEDSAVYLCASSPEVAPHYEQYFGPGTRLTVT.

The chain uses TRBV6-6 and TRBJ2-6; D may be TRBD1 (6 bases). Germline assignment: CDR1 MNHNY and CDR2 SVGAGI (reference sequence). The CDR3 extends over 21 amino acids. V lost 7 bases and J 0 bases, leaving 28 bases between the germline ends. CDR3 nucleotide sequence: TGTGCCAGCACCTACCTAGTTAGGGGGACGGCTGTAATCTCTGGGGCCAACGTCCTGACTTTC. This codes for CASTYLVRGTAVISGANVLTF.

CDR3 DNA sequence: TGTGCCAGCAGCTACACCGGGACAGGGGCAGATCAGCCCCAGCATTTT. Amino acids: CASSYTGTGADQPQHF. The chain carries TRBV7-9 and TRBJ1-5, with TRBD1 matching over 10 bases. V shed 4 bases and J 5 bases; nucleotides not matched to a gene: 8. CDR1 is SEHNR, CDR2 FQNEAQ, per germline (reference sequence). CDR3 length equals 16 residues.